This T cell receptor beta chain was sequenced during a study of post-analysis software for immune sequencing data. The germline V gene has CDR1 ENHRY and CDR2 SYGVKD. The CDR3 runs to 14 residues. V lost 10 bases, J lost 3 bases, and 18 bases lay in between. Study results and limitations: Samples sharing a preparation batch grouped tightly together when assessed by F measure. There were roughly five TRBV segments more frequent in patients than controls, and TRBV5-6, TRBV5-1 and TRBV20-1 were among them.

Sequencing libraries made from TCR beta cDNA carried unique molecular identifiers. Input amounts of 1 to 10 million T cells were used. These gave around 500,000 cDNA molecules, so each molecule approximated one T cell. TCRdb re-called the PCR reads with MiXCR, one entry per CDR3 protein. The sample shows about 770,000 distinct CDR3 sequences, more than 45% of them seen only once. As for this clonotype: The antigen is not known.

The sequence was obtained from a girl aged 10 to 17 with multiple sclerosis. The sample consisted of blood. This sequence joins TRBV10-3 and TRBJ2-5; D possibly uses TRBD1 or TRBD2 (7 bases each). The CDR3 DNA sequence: TGTGCCACTGGGGCATCAGGGGGGGAAGAGACCCAGTACTTC. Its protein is CATGASGGEETQYF.